This T cell receptor (beta chain) comes out of a study of T-cell memory formation after mild COVID-19. General study findings and limits: Pre-infection memory contained some responding clones, which suggested that cross-reactive memory had joined. Most CD4+ clones that shrank were in CM and EM, while CD8+ ones turned up in EMRA. Among clones contracting day 15 to 85, CD4/CD8 was balanced, whereas later expanders leaned CD4+.

Germline CDR1 and CDR2: LGHNA and YNFKEQ. Deletions cut 0 bases from V and 3 bases from J, with 13 bases between. The CDR3 extends over 16 amino acids. TCR alpha and TCR beta cDNA libraries carrying sample barcodes and UMIs were produced by 5'RACE using constant-segment primers. TCRdb itself ran the 5' RACE reads through MiXCR, one entry per CDR3 protein. The table has a few hundred thousand distinct CDR3 sequences, 18% seen once. About this clonotype itself: The antigen remains unidentified.

The source of this sequence is a man between 18 and 35 years old who had mild COVID-19 (a few samples of this study predate the infection). Cell type and time point are not known. Input material: PBMCs or a T cell subset sorted from them (not recorded which). This rearrangement joins TRBV4-2 to TRBJ2-3, with D unclear. Here the CDR3 reads CASSQEGLPQTDTQYF. CDR3 DNA: TGTGCCAGCAGCCAAGAGGGCCTACCGCAAACAGATACGCAGTATTTT.